Below are 19 T cell receptor beta chains sequenced from a single sample in a study of blood T cell repertoires in COVID-19 (TCRdb year 2020). Libraries were built with the immunoSEQ multiplex PCR assay. TCRdb obtained this table from immuneACCESS and retained in-frame rearrangements with V and J assigned. These tables miss some clones; where compared with another copy, unresolved V genes account for less than half of the shortfall, and the remainder is unexplained. Counted in this sample were over 350,000 clones; just under 90% of them appeared once. The ten biggest clones cover approximately 9.3% of the sample. The source material was PBMCs or T cells enriched from blood (not recorded which). Source of these receptors: a woman aged 50 to 60 who had recovered from COVID-19.

This chain connects TRBV4-2 to TRBJ2-1, with D tentatively TRBD2 (6 bases). Trimming removed 7 bases from V and 9 bases from J, with 22 bases in between. Germline assignment: CDR1 LGHNA and CDR2 YNFKEQ. The length of the CDR3 is 15 residues. CDR3 residues: CASTPGVADLTEQFF. The CDR3 nucleotides are TGTGCCAGCACCCCGGGAGTAGCGGATCTAACTGAGCAGTTCTTC.

V gene TRBV12-3 or TRBV12-4 combines with J gene TRBJ1-5; D is uncertain. The CDR3 is 12 amino acids. The V and J ends lost 8 bases and 9 bases respectively, with 14 bases between them. The CDR3 is CASRDSAGPQHF. DNA for the CDR3: TGTGCCAGCCGGGATTCGGCCGGGCCCCAGCATTTT.

V usage is TRBV5-6 and J usage is TRBJ2-7; D may be TRBD1 (6 bases). Germline V gene data show CDR1 as SGHDT and CDR2 as YYEEEE. Trimming left V 4 bases short and J 7 bases short, with 12 bases between. The CDR3 has 12 residues. CDR3 residues: CASSTGNGEQYF. The CDR3 region has the DNA TGTGCCAGCAGCACAGGGAATGGGGAGCAGTACTTC.

This clone was seen just once. The chain couples TRBV30 to TRBJ2-7; D possibly corresponds to TRBD2 (6 bases). The CDR3 runs 11 residues. The V gene lost 4 bases and the J gene lost 9 bases, with 13 bases spanning the gap. Looked up from germline, CDR1 is GTSNPN and CDR2 is SVGIG (reference sequence). The DNA for the CDR3 is TGTGCCTGGACCGGGACTCTGGGGCAGTACTTC. Translation: CAWTGTLGQYF.

This chain joins TRBV6-1 and TRBJ1-1; possible D gene TRBD1, 5 bases. The V and J ends lost 3 bases and 4 bases respectively, with 18 bases between them. The CDR3 is 16 amino acids. Germline CDR1 reads MNHNS; CDR2 reads SASEGT. The CDR3 DNA is TGTGCCAGCAGTGACCCCCTGACAGCCGGGGGCACTGAAGCTTTCTTT. Its protein is CASSDPLTAGGTEAFF.

This clone was seen once. The chain combines TRBV5-1 with TRBJ2-1, with TRBD2 matching 9 bases. V dropped 5 bases and J dropped 4; count of bases not matched to a gene: 4. This CDR3 region has 14 residues. Germline V lookup: CDR1 SGHRS, CDR2 YFSETQ. The CDR3 coding sequence is TGCGCCAGCAGGGCGGGGGGGCATTACAATGAGCAGTTCTTC. It yields the protein CASRAGGHYNEQFF. The complete variable domain, with remaining parts taken from reference TRBV5-1 and TRBJ2-1, reads KAGVTQTPRYLIKTRGQQVTLSCSPISGHRSVSWYQQTPGQGLQFLFEYFSETQRNKGNFPGRFSGRQFSNSRSEMNVSTLELGDSALYLCASRAGGHYNEQFFGPGTRLTVL.

The chain couples TRBV7-9 to TRBJ2-1; 14 bases line up with TRBD2. This CDR3 has 16 residues. Germline V CDR1 and CDR2: SEHNR, FQNEAQ (reference sequence). V lost 2 bases to trimming and J lost 10 bases; unmatched junction nucleotides: 7. This chain's CDR3 is CASSLRGLAGGEEQFF. The CDR3 DNA sequence: TGTGCCAGCAGCTTACGAGGACTAGCGGGGGGAGAGGAGCAGTTCTTC.

V is TRBV7-2 and J is TRBJ1-3; the D gene is possibly TRBD1 (6 bases). The CDR3 runs to 16 residues. Germline V gives CDR1 SGHTA, CDR2 FQGNSA. V was pared by 5 bases and J by 2 bases, with 16 bases between. CDR3 in DNA: TGTGCCAGCAGCGGGCCAGGGGTATTCACTGGAAACACCATATATTTT. As protein: CASSGPGVFTGNTIYF.

The rearrangement uses TRBV13 and TRBJ1-4, with 10 bases lining up with TRBD1. Germline V gene sequence: CDR1 PRHDT, CDR2 FYEKMQ (reference sequence). CDR3 size: 15 residues. The junction had 4 bases not matched to a gene; V was cut back by 5 bases and J by 4 bases. CDR3 sequence (DNA): TGTGCCAGCAGCCGGGACAGGGGCTTTAATGAAAAACTGTTTTTT. This encodes CASSRDRGFNEKLFF.

The CDR3, as DNA: TGCGCCAGCAGCTTACCGGACAGGGCAGGCTATGGCTACACCTTC. Its protein is CASSLPDRAGYGYTF. The chain couples TRBV5-1 to TRBJ1-2, with 8 bases lining up with TRBD1. The CDR3 is 15 residues long. Germline trimming cut 2 bases from V and 4 bases from J; bases unmatched to any gene: 7. Per the germline V gene, CDR1 is SGHRS and CDR2 is YFSETQ.

The chain recombines TRBV7-9 with TRBJ1-1; D is perhaps TRBD1 (6 bases). Germline V gene data show CDR1 as SEHNR and CDR2 as FQNEAQ (reference sequence). This CDR3 has 13 residues. Trimming pared 3 bases from V and 6 bases from J, leaving 11 bases between. The DNA of the CDR3 is TGTGCCAGCAGCTTCGGGGGGGCAGCTGAAGCTTTCTTT. As protein: CASSFGGAAEAFF.

The genes are TRBV19 and TRBJ1-1; D is undetermined. Germline CDR1 and CDR2: LNHDA and SQIVND (reference sequence). Trimming shortened V by 7 bases and J by 0 bases, and 21 bases separated the two germline ends. This CDR3 comprises 17 residues. CDR3 in amino acids: CASKTGVGIHLNTEAFF. The CDR3 DNA reads as TGTGCCAGTAAGACGGGAGTGGGCATACACCTGAACACTGAAGCTTTCTTT.

The V gene is TRBV6-4, the J gene TRBJ1-2; D is ambiguous. V dropped 6 bases and J dropped 4 bases, with 12 bases sitting between them. This CDR3 is built from 13 residues. Germline assignment: CDR1 MRHNA and CDR2 SNTAGT. The CDR3 bases are TGTGCCAGCAGCGCCGAGAGTGGCTATGGCTACACCTTC. Its protein is CASSAESGYGYTF.

In regard to this clone: At one of its ends the junction is not consistent with the germline gene, which may arise from a read error. This sequence joins TRBV7-7 and TRBJ2-1; TRBD2 might be the D (6 bases). The germline V gene has CDR1 SSHAT and CDR2 FNYEAQ (reference sequence). The CDR3 has 14 amino acids. The CDR3 here is CASSSGTFAGEQFF. The DNA of the CDR3 is TGTGCTAGCAGCTCGGGGACTTTTGCGGGTGAGCAGTTCTTC.

This clone was recorded only once. The genes are TRBV7-9 and TRBJ2-7; D is perhaps TRBD2 (7 bases). Germline V CDR1 and CDR2: SEHNR, FQNEAQ (reference sequence). The CDR3 sequence is 14 residues long. V was cut by 6 bases and J by 0 bases, with 12 bases left in between. The CDR3 loop is CASSFGGPSYEQYF. CDR3 nucleotides: TGTGCCAGCAGTTTCGGGGGGCCCTCCTACGAGCAGTACTTC.

The chain carries TRBV4-1 and TRBJ1-1; 7 nucleotides match TRBD1. The CDR3 has 14 amino acids. With V trimmed by 5 bases and J by 4 bases, 7 bases remained unmatched. CDR1 and CDR2 from the germline V gene are MGHRA and YSYEKL. DNA of the CDR3: TGCGCCAGCAGCTTTAACAGGGGCTCCACTGAAGCTTTCTTT. It encodes CASSFNRGSTEAFF.

This rearrangement joins TRBV7-2 to TRBJ2-1; D possibly corresponds to TRBD2 (7 bases). Germline loops: CDR1 SGHTA, CDR2 FQGNSA. The CDR3 has 15 residues. The ends were cut back, 1 base at V and 6 bases at J, with 13 bases in the middle. The CDR3 sequence is CASSLVQGGSNEQFF. The CDR3 DNA reads TGTGCCAGCAGCTTAGTACAGGGAGGGAGCAATGAGCAGTTCTTC.

This chain joins TRBV13 and TRBJ2-7; possibly TRBD2 for D (5 bases). Germline values: CDR1 PRHDT, CDR2 FYEKMQ (reference sequence). The CDR3 spans 13 residues. V lost 4 bases and J 4 bases, leaving 11 bases between the germline ends. The CDR3 nucleotides are TGTGCCAGCAGCTCCCGGGATCGGTACGAGCAGTACTTC. Translation: CASSSRDRYEQYF.

The V gene is TRBV29-1, the J gene TRBJ2-5, with D possibly TRBD1 on 5 matching bases. The CDR3 length is 14 residues. The V gene lost 3 bases and the J gene lost 3 bases, with 14 bases spanning the gap. Germline V gene lookup returns CDR1 SQVTM and CDR2 ANQGSEA. The CDR3 reads CSVDPTEFEETQYF. The CDR3 DNA reads TGCAGCGTTGATCCGACAGAATTTGAAGAGACCCAGTACTTC.